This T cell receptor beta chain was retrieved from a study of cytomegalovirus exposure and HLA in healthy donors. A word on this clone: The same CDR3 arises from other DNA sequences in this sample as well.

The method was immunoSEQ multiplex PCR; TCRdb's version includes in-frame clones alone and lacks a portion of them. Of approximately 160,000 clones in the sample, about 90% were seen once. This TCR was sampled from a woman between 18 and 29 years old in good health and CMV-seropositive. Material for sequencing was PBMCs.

This CDR3 is CASSEASGSSYEQYF. CDR3 coding DNA: TGTGCCAGCAGTGAAGCTAGCGGGAGTTCTTACGAGCAGTACTTC. The chain carries TRBV6-1 and TRBJ2-7; 9 bases fit TRBD2. Germline CDR1 MNHNS, CDR2 SASEGT. The CDR3 consists of 15 residues. V shed 0 bases, J shed 4 bases, and the junction held 4 bases outside the gene matches.